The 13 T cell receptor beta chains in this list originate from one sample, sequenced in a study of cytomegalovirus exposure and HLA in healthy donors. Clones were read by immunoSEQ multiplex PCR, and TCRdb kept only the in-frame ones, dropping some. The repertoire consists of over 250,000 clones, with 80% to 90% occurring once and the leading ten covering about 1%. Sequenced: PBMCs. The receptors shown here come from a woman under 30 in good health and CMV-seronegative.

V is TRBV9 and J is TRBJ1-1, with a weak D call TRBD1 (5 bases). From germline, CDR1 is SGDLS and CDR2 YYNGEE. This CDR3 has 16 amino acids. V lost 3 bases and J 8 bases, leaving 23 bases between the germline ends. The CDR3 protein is CASSAPGQGIVGEAFF. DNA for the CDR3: TGTGCCAGCAGCGCCCCCGGGCAGGGTATCGTTGGAGAAGCTTTCTTT.

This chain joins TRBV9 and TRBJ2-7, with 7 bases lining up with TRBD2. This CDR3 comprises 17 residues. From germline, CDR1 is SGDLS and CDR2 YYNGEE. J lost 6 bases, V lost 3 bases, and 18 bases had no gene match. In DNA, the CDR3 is TGTGCCAGCAGCGCCCGCGGTAGGGCGGGAGATGTTACCGAGCAGTACTTC. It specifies CASSARGRAGDVTEQYF.

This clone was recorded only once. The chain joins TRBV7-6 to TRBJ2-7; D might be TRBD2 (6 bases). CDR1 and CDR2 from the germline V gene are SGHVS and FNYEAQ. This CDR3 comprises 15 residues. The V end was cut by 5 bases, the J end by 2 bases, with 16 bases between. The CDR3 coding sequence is TGTGCCAGCAGCGGGGCCGGGACTTTTGCCTACGAGCAGTACTTC. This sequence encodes CASSGAGTFAYEQYF.

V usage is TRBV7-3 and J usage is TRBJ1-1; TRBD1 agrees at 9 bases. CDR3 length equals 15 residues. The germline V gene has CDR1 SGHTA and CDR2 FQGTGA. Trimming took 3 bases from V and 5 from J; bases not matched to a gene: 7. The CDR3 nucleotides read TGTGCCAGCAGCTTTGGGACAGGGACGTCTACTGAAGCTTTCTTT. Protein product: CASSFGTGTSTEAFF. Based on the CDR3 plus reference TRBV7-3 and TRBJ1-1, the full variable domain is GAGVSQTPSNKVTEKGKYVELRCDPISGHTALYWYRQSLGQGPEFLIYFQGTGAADDSGLPNDRFFAVRPEGSVSTLKIQRTERGDSAVYLCASSFGTGTSTEAFFGQGTRLTVV.

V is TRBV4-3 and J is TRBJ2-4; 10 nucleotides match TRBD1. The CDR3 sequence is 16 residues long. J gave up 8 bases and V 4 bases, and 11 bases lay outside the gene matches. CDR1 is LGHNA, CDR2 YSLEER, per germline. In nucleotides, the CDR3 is TGCGCCAGCAGCCTGCGACAGGGGGCCATCGGGGACATTCAGTACTTC. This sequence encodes CASSLRQGAIGDIQYF.

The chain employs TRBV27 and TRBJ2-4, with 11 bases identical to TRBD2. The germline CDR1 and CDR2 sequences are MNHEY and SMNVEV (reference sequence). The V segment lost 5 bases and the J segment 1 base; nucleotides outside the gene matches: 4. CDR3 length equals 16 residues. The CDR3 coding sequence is TGTGCCAGCAGTCTGGCTAGCGGGAGGGCCAAAAACATTCAGTACTTC. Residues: CASSLASGRAKNIQYF.

CDR3 DNA: TGTGCCAGCAGTGACCGGGGACTAGTAATAACCGGGGAGCTGTTTTTT. Its translation is CASSDRGLVITGELFF. This sequence joins TRBV2 and TRBJ2-2; 8 nucleotides align to TRBD2. Germline V gene data show CDR1 as SNHLY and CDR2 as FYNNEI. With 3 bases clipped from V and 5 bases from J, the junction kept 8 bases outside the gene matches. There are 16 residues in the CDR3.

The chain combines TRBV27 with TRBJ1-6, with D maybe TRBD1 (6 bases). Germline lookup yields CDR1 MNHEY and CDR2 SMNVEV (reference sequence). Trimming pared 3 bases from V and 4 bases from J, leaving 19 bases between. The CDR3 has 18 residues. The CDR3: CASSLGPGQYIYNSPLHF. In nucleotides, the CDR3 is TGTGCCAGCAGTTTGGGTCCCGGACAGTACATTTATAATTCACCCCTCCACTTT.

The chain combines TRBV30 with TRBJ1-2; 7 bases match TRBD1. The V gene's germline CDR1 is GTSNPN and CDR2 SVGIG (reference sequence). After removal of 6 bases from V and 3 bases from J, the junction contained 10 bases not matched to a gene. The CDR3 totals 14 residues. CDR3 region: CACRTGTDYYGYTF. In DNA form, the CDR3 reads TGTGCCTGTCGTACCGGGACAGATTACTATGGCTACACCTTC. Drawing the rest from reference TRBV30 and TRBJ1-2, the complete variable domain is SQTIHQWPATLVQPVGSPLSLECTVEGTSNPNLYWYRQAAGRGLQLLFYSVGIGQISSEVPQNLSASRPQDRQFILSSKKLLLSDSGFYLCACRTGTDYYGYTFGSGTRLTVV.

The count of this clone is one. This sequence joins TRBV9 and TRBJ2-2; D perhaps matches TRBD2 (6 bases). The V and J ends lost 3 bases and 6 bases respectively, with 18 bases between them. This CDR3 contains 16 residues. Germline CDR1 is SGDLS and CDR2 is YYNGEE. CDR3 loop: CASSARGWGGSGELFF. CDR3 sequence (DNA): TGTGCCAGCAGCGCCCGGGGCTGGGGAGGCTCCGGGGAGCTGTTTTTT. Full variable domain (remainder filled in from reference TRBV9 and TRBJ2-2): DSGVTQTPKHLITATGQRVTLRCSPRSGDLSVYWYQQSLDQGLQFLIQYYNGEERAKGNILERFSAQQFPDLHSELNLSSLELGDSALYFCASSARGWGGSGELFFGEGSRLTVL.

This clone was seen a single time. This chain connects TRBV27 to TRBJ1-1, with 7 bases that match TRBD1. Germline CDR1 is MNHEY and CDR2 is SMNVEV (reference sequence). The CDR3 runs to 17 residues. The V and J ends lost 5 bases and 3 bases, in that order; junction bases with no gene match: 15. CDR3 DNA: TGTGCCAGCAGTCTTACCTACAGGGGAATAGGGTACACTGAAGCTTTCTTT. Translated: CASSLTYRGIGYTEAFF.

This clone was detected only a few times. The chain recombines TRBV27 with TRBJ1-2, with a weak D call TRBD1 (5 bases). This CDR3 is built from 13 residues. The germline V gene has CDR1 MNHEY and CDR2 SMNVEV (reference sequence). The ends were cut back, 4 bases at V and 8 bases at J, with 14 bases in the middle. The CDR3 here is CASSWAGTFGYTF. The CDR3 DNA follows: TGTGCCAGCAGTTGGGCAGGGACTTTCGGCTACACCTTC.

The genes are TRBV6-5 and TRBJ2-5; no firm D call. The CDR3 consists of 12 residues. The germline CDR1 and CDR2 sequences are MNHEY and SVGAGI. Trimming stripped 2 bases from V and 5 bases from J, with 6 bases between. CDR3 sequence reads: CASSYPRETQYF. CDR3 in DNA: TGTGCCAGCAGTTACCCTCGGGAGACCCAGTACTTC.